These 15 T cell receptor beta chains came from one sample sequenced in a study of blood T cell repertoires in COVID-19. TCRdb's copy holds only in-frame clones and misses some; the assay was immunoSEQ multiplex PCR. The sample holds about 160,000 clones, about four fifths seen once. Source material: PBMCs or T cells enriched from blood (not recorded which). The source of these receptors is a woman between 45 and 60 years old in a cohort exposed to, infected with or recovered from COVID-19 (not recorded which).

This chain connects TRBV11-3 to TRBJ2-1; 14 nucleotides align to TRBD2. CDR1 is SGHNT, CDR2 YENEEA, per germline. This CDR3 spans 17 amino acids. V lost 0 bases, J lost 8 bases, and 6 bases stayed unmatched. The CDR3 DNA is TGTGCCAGCAGCTTAGATACGACTAGCGGGAGGGCCCATGAGCAGTTCTTC. This encodes CASSLDTTSGRAHEQFF.

The chain has TRBV7-2 and TRBJ1-2, with 9 nucleotides matching TRBD1. The V segment lost 4 bases and the J segment 3 bases; nucleotides outside the gene matches: 3. This CDR3 has 14 residues. The germline V gene has CDR1 SGHTA and CDR2 FQGNSA. DNA for the CDR3: TGTGCCAGCAGCTCCGGGACAGGGTACTATGGCTACACCTTC. Amino acids: CASSSGTGYYGYTF.

The chain employs TRBV11-1 and TRBJ2-4, with 7 bases lining up with TRBD1. The CDR3 loop spans 14 amino acids. V gave up 5 bases and J gave up 5 bases; unmatched junction bases: 6. CDR1 and CDR2 (germline): SGHAT, FQDESV (reference sequence). As DNA, the CDR3 is TGTGCCAGCAGCGACGACAGGGTACAAAACATTCAGTACTTC. Amino acids: CASSDDRVQNIQYF.

This chain links TRBV10-3 with TRBJ1-5; weak D call: TRBD1 (5 bases). Germline V gene lookup returns CDR1 ENHRY and CDR2 SYGVKD. CDR3 length: 13 residues. With 4 bases removed from V and 3 bases from J, the gap between germline ends came to 7 bases. The CDR3 DNA reads TGTGCCATCAGTGTGACAGTCAATCAGCCCCAGCATTTT. Translation: CAISVTVNQPQHF.

This chain uses TRBV29-1 with TRBJ2-3; 9 bases line up with TRBD2. Germline loops: CDR1 SQVTM, CDR2 ANQGSEA. The length of the CDR3 is 15 residues. V shed 8 bases, J shed 4 bases, and the junction held 13 bases outside the gene matches. As DNA, the CDR3 is TGCAGCATGACACAGCGGGGGGCTAGGGCAGATACGCAGTATTTT. Amino acids: CSMTQRGARADTQYF.

The J gene is TRBJ2-7, the V gene TRBV11-2; 9 bases are a match to TRBD1. This CDR3 comprises 15 residues. Trimming took 5 bases from V and 5 from J; bases not matched to a gene: 10. Germline V lookup: CDR1 SGHAT, CDR2 FQNNGV. CDR3: CASSITGGVKNEQYF. The CDR3 DNA is TGTGCCAGCAGCATTACAGGGGGCGTCAAGAACGAGCAGTACTTC.

This clone was found once. The chain couples TRBV15 to TRBJ2-7; 9 bases fit TRBD1. This CDR3 contains 17 residues. Germline V gene lookup returns CDR1 LNHNV and CDR2 YYDKDF (reference sequence). J lost 3 bases, V lost 0 bases, and 9 bases had no gene match. As DNA, the CDR3 is TGTGCCACCAGCAGAGATTTTCGGGGACAGGGACTCTACGAGCAGTACTTC. This encodes CATSRDFRGQGLYEQYF.

This sequence joins TRBV7-9 and TRBJ2-3; no definite D call. Germline V gene sequence: CDR1 SEHNR, CDR2 FQNEAQ (reference sequence). This CDR3 has 12 amino acids. Trimming removed 4 bases from V and 5 bases from J, with 7 bases in between. The CDR3 spells CASSSLLDTQYF. The CDR3 DNA sequence: TGTGCCAGCAGCTCCCTGTTAGATACGCAGTATTTT.

The chain joins TRBV27 to TRBJ2-7; 11 nucleotides line up with TRBD2. There are 15 residues in the CDR3. V dropped 7 bases and J dropped 0; count of bases not matched to a gene: 5. Looked up from germline, CDR1 is MNHEY and CDR2 is SMNVEV (reference sequence). CDR3 sequence: CASTLAGGLSYEQYF. The CDR3 DNA reads TGTGCCAGCACCCTAGCGGGAGGCCTCTCCTACGAGCAGTACTTC.

The J gene is TRBJ2-7, the V gene TRBV18; 10 bases map to TRBD1. The germline V gene encodes CDR1 KGHSH and CDR2 LQKENI. J gave up 4 bases and V 2 bases, and 2 bases lay outside the gene matches. This CDR3 is 14 amino acids long. CDR3 DNA: TGTGCCAGCTCACCAGGGACAGGGGCGTACGAGCAGTACTTC. Amino acids: CASSPGTGAYEQYF.

The J gene is TRBJ1-2, the V gene TRBV4-1; 7 nucleotides align to TRBD1. Per germline, CDR1 MGHRA and CDR2 YSYEKL. V lost 1 base and J lost 9; bases outside the gene matches: 14. The CDR3 is made up of 16 amino acids. The CDR3 reads CASSQAPPGQPQRYTF. In DNA, the CDR3 is TGCGCCAGCAGCCAAGCTCCCCCGGGACAGCCACAACGCTACACCTTC.

V and J are TRBV7-2 and TRBJ2-5, with TRBD2 identical over 9 bases. Looked up from germline, CDR1 is SGHTA and CDR2 is FQGNSA. CDR3 length equals 16 residues. J lost 0 bases, V lost 7 bases, and 9 bases had no gene match. CDR3 nucleotides: TGTGCCAGCATCACCGCTAGCGGGGCTAACCAAGAGACCCAGTACTTC. Amino acid sequence: CASITASGANQETQYF.

V and J are TRBV7-9 and TRBJ1-1, with D perhaps matching TRBD1 (6 bases). Trimming removed 5 bases from V and 3 bases from J, with 22 bases in between. Per germline, CDR1 SEHNR and CDR2 FQNEAQ (reference sequence). This CDR3 region has 17 residues. This CDR3 reads CASSPYGVGGDDTEAFF. In DNA, the CDR3 is TGTGCCAGCAGCCCATATGGGGTTGGGGGCGATGACACTGAAGCTTTCTTT.

This sequence joins TRBV2 and TRBJ2-1, with 9 bases aligning to TRBD2. Trimming removed 6 bases from V and 14 bases from J; junction bases left unmatched: 17. This CDR3 spans 15 amino acids. CDR1 is SNHLY, CDR2 FYNNEI, per germline. CDR3 sequence reads: CASRRAGGGGRQKFF. As DNA, the CDR3 is TGTGCCAGCAGGCGGGCGGGCGGGGGGGGACGTCAAAAGTTCTTC.

The chain couples TRBV5-1 to TRBJ2-1; D unclear. Trimming shortened V by 5 bases and J by 5 bases, and 11 bases separated the two germline ends. Germline V lookup: CDR1 SGHRS, CDR2 YFSETQ. The CDR3 runs 13 residues. CDR3 nucleotides: TGCGCCAGCAGTCCAAGAGCCAACAATGAGCAGTTCTTC. Translated, it gives CASSPRANNEQFF.